This passage covers 28 T cell receptor beta chains from one sample sequenced in a study of blood T cell repertoires in COVID-19. Profiling relied on immunoSEQ multiplex PCR, and the TCRdb table lists in-frame clones only, not all of them. The data show 150,000 to 200,000 clones, with around nine tenths seen just once and approximately 13% held by the top ten. Sequenced sample: peripheral blood. The receptors derive from a woman aged 70-85 years with COVID-19, enrolled during active disease.

The CDR3 reads CASSSPPGTDNSPLHF. For the CDR3, the DNA is TGTGCCAGCAGTTCCCCTCCGGGGACAGATAATTCACCCCTCCACTTT. The chain links TRBV27 to TRBJ1-6; TRBD1 matches 7 bases. The CDR3 sequence is 16 residues long. The junction had 8 bases not matched to a gene; V was cut back by 4 bases and J by 5 bases. Germline-derived CDR1 and CDR2 are MNHEY and SMNVEV (reference sequence).

This clone was seen just once. The CDR3 DNA is TGTGCCAGCAGCTGGGGGACAGGGCGTTACGAGCAGTACTTC. Its translation: CASSWGTGRYEQYF. The chain uses TRBV5-4 and TRBJ2-7, with 9 bases identical to TRBD1. V trimming: 3 bases; J trimming: 4 bases; junction bases outside the gene matches: 5. In germline, CDR1 is SGHNT, CDR2 YYREEE (reference sequence). The CDR3 contains 14 residues.

The J gene is TRBJ2-1, the V gene TRBV5-1, with TRBD1 matching 7 bases. The ends lost 3 bases at V and 16 bases at J; junction bases unmatched: 25. CDR1 and CDR2 from the germline V gene are SGHRS and YFSETQ. The CDR3 loop spans 17 amino acids. CDR3 coding DNA: TGCGCCAGCAGCTCCGGACAGGTTGGATATTTTGAGATTGCGCCTTTCTTC. Protein: CASSSGQVGYFEIAPFF. The complete variable domain, with remaining parts taken from reference TRBV5-1 and TRBJ2-1, reads KAGVTQTPRYLIKTRGQQVTLSCSPISGHRSVSWYQQTPGQGLQFLFEYFSETQRNKGNFPGRFSGRQFSNSRSEMNVSTLELGDSALYLCASSSGQVGYFEIAPFFGPGTRLTVL.

The chain couples TRBV5-6 to TRBJ2-5; D remains unclear. The CDR3 is made up of 14 amino acids. Germline values: CDR1 SGHDT, CDR2 YYEEEE. V was pared by 4 bases and J by 7 bases, with 17 bases between. For the CDR3, the DNA is TGTGCCAGCAGCCCCGACAAAACCCCTGGGACCCAGTACTTC. Translation gives CASSPDKTPGTQYF. Full variable domain (remainder filled in from reference TRBV5-6 and TRBJ2-5): DAGVTQSPTHLIKTRGQQVTLRCSPKSGHDTVSWYQQALGQGPQFIFQYYEEEERQRGNFPDRFSGHQFPNYSSELNVNALLLGDSALYLCASSPDKTPGTQYFGPGTRLLVL.

V gene TRBV9 combines with J gene TRBJ2-7; a possible D gene is TRBD1 (5 bases). The CDR3 is 14 residues long. Germline CDR1 reads SGDLS; CDR2 reads YYNGEE. Trimming left V 0 bases short and J 3 bases short, with 10 bases between. The CDR3 region has the DNA TGTGCCAGCAGCGTAGTCCCAGGGCTCTACGAGCAGTACTTC. Translation: CASSVVPGLYEQYF.

The J gene is TRBJ2-1, the V gene TRBV3-1 (or the pseudogene TRBV3-2); 7 bases align to TRBD1. Germline V gene data show CDR1 as LGHDT and CDR2 as YNNKEL (reference sequence). Trimming removed 6 bases from V and 5 bases from J; junction bases left unmatched: 4. The CDR3 runs to 13 residues. The CDR3 here is CASRTGSNNEQFF. The CDR3 bases are TGTGCCAGCAGGACAGGGAGCAACAATGAGCAGTTCTTC.

The chain links TRBV27 to TRBJ1-5; the D gene is possibly TRBD1 (5 bases). V dropped 8 bases and J dropped 2 bases, with 7 bases sitting between them. Germline V gives CDR1 MNHEY, CDR2 SMNVEV (reference sequence). The CDR3 spans 12 residues. CDR3 nucleotide sequence: TGTGCCAGCGGACAAGGCAATCAGCCCCAGCATTTT. Protein product: CASGQGNQPQHF.

The V call is TRBV29-1, the J call TRBJ1-2; the D gene is possibly TRBD1 (5 bases). V was pared by 0 bases and J by 4 bases, with 6 bases between. The germline V gene encodes CDR1 SQVTM and CDR2 ANQGSEA. This CDR3 comprises 12 residues. DNA for the CDR3: TGCAGCGTTGAAGAGGGGGGCTATGGCTACACCTTC. It specifies CSVEEGGYGYTF.

The gene calls are TRBV28 and TRBJ2-1; 9 bases map to TRBD1. The trim removed 4 bases at V and 7 bases at J, leaving 8 bases unmatched. This CDR3 has 15 residues. CDR1 and CDR2 from the germline V gene are MDHEN and SYDVKM. The CDR3 here is CASSSPGQGRNEQFF. CDR3 nucleotide sequence: TGTGCCAGCAGTTCGCCGGGACAGGGTAGAAATGAGCAGTTCTTC.

J is TRBJ1-3 and V is TRBV4-2; D is unresolved. Germline lookup yields CDR1 LGHNA and CDR2 YNFKEQ. The CDR3 contains 16 residues. Trimming removed 1 base from V and 0 bases from J, with 10 bases in between. The CDR3 DNA is TGTGCCAGCAGCCAAGGCCACGGTAACTCTGGAAACACCATATATTTT. As protein: CASSQGHGNSGNTIYF.

The chain is built from TRBV18 and TRBJ2-3; tentative D call: TRBD2 (6 bases). The V end was cut by 2 bases, the J end by 4 bases, with 19 bases between. Germline V gene sequence: CDR1 KGHSH, CDR2 LQKENI. The CDR3 covers 17 residues. The CDR3 sequence is CASSPGASGFNADTQYF. CDR3 DNA: TGTGCCAGCTCACCAGGGGCAAGCGGGTTTAATGCAGATACGCAGTATTTT.

J is TRBJ2-2 and V is TRBV2; 8 bases line up with TRBD2. Germline CDR1 reads SNHLY; CDR2 reads FYNNEI. The CDR3 runs 14 residues. Trimming cost V 7 bases and J 6 bases; bases outside gene matches: 7. In nucleotides, the CDR3 is TGTGCCAGCATAGGCCTAGCGGGTGCCGGGGAGCTGTTTTTT. Its protein is CASIGLAGAGELFF.

The chain has TRBV6-5 and TRBJ2-7; the match to TRBD2 covers 11 bases. The CDR3 is 15 amino acids. J was trimmed by 4 bases and V by 4 bases; bases with no gene match: 6. Germline lookup yields CDR1 MNHEY and CDR2 SVGAGI. The CDR3 sequence is CASSSRTSGWYEQYF. The CDR3 region has the DNA TGTGCCAGCAGTTCCCGGACTAGCGGGTGGTACGAGCAGTACTTC.

J is TRBJ2-1 and V is TRBV6-5, with 9 nucleotides matching TRBD2. Looked up from germline, CDR1 is MNHEY and CDR2 is SVGAGI. The V segment lost 5 bases and the J segment 6 bases; nucleotides outside the gene matches: 5. This CDR3 has 14 amino acids. CDR3 region: CASSRAGGGNEQFF. CDR3 in DNA: TGTGCCAGCAGTCGAGCGGGAGGAGGCAATGAGCAGTTCTTC.

The rearrangement links TRBV6-5 to TRBJ1-3; 9 bases map to TRBD1. Germline V CDR1 and CDR2: MNHEY, SVGAGI. This CDR3 comprises 15 residues. V lost 6 bases, J lost 1 base, and 4 bases stayed unmatched. CDR3 loop: CASRRDRESGNTIYF. CDR3 DNA sequence: TGTGCCAGCAGGAGGGACAGGGAGTCTGGAAACACCATATATTTT.

The chain combines TRBV20-1 with TRBJ2-7; D remains ambiguous. Germline-derived CDR1 and CDR2 are DFQATT and SNEGSKA (reference sequence). V lost 0 bases, J lost 13 bases, and 13 bases lay in between. The CDR3 length is 11 residues. CDR3 region: CSAREGPLTYF. DNA of the CDR3: TGCAGTGCTAGAGAAGGCCCCTTGACATACTTC.

The gene calls are TRBV7-3 and TRBJ2-6; TRBD1 matches 9 bases. Trimming at V came to 5 bases and at J to 0 bases, leaving 2 bases not matched to a gene. There are 16 residues in the CDR3. Per germline, CDR1 SGHTA and CDR2 FQGTGA. The CDR3: CASSEQGASGANVLTF. Written as DNA, the CDR3 is TGTGCCAGCAGCGAACAGGGGGCCTCTGGGGCCAACGTCCTGACTTTC.

The chain carries TRBV10-3 and TRBJ2-7; 7 positions match TRBD2. The CDR3 length is 15 residues. The ends lost 3 bases at V and 7 bases at J; junction bases unmatched: 12. Germline CDR1 and CDR2: ENHRY and SYGVKD. Here the CDR3 reads CAISDRREPASEQYF. CDR3 in DNA: TGTGCCATCAGTGACCGGCGGGAGCCTGCCTCAGAGCAGTACTTC.

The J gene is TRBJ1-1, the V gene TRBV28; D gene ambiguous. CDR1 is MDHEN and CDR2 is SYDVKM in the germline V gene. Trimming cost V 11 bases and J 1 base, with 11 bases left between them. CDR3 size: 12 residues. The DNA of the CDR3 is TGTGCCGGGAGGGATTGGAACACTGAAGCTTTCTTT. It is translated as CAGRDWNTEAFF.

This clone was counted only a few times. V is TRBV7-2 and J is TRBJ1-5; D not certain. The length of the CDR3 is 14 residues. CDR1 is SGHTA and CDR2 is FQGNSA in the germline V gene. Trimming took off 5 bases at V and 0 bases at J, with 8 bases between the two ends. DNA of the CDR3: TGTGCCAGCAGCCCTAAGTATAGCAATCAGCCCCAGCATTTT. As protein: CASSPKYSNQPQHF. Full variable domain (outside the CDR3, taken from reference TRBV7-2 and TRBJ1-5): GAGVSQSPSNKVTEKGKDVELRCDPISGHTALYWYRQSLGQGLEFLIYFQGNSAPDKSGLPSDRFSAERTGGSVSTLTIQRTQQEDSAVYLCASSPKYSNQPQHFGDGTRLSIL.

This chain links TRBV2 with TRBJ2-7; 9 nucleotides match TRBD1. The germline V gene encodes CDR1 SNHLY and CDR2 FYNNEI. The CDR3 is made up of 16 amino acids. V was pared by 9 bases and J by 0 bases, with 12 bases of the junction left unmatched. The CDR3 sequence is CARPNKGQGNSYEQYF. CDR3 coding DNA: TGTGCCAGACCTAATAAAGGACAGGGGAACTCCTACGAGCAGTACTTC.

The chain uses TRBV9 and TRBJ2-2, with D possibly TRBD2 on 5 matching bases. V was pared by 2 bases and J by 6 bases, with 17 bases between. The germline CDR1 and CDR2 sequences are SGDLS and YYNGEE. The CDR3 has 16 amino acids. The CDR3 loop reads CASSVSTGRMAGELFF. In DNA form, the CDR3 reads TGTGCCAGCAGCGTCTCAACGGGAAGGATGGCCGGGGAGCTGTTTTTT.

V and J are TRBV10-3 and TRBJ2-2; TRBD1 matches 9 bases. The V and J ends lost 2 bases and 3 bases, in that order; junction bases with no gene match: 1. CDR1 is ENHRY and CDR2 is SYGVKD in the germline V gene. This CDR3 comprises 15 residues. The CDR3 loop reads CAISETGGDTGELFF. Here the CDR3 DNA reads TGTGCCATCAGTGAGACAGGGGGCGACACCGGGGAGCTGTTTTTT.

The V gene is TRBV29-1, the J gene TRBJ2-7, with D uncertain. The V gene's germline CDR1 is SQVTM and CDR2 ANQGSEA. The CDR3 length is 12 residues. Between the trimmed V and J ends, which lost 4 bases and 0 bases, there was a span of 7 bases. DNA of the CDR3: TGCAGCGTTGGCTCCTACTCCTACGAGCAGTACTTC. This translates into CSVGSYSYEQYF.

The rearrangement joins TRBV7-3 to TRBJ2-1; TRBD1 matches 7 bases. The CDR3 contains 14 residues. Germline lookup yields CDR1 SGHTA and CDR2 FQGTGA. V lost 3 bases, J lost 4 bases, and 3 bases stayed unmatched. Here the CDR3 DNA reads TGTGCCAGCAGCTTCAGGGGGTCTTACAATGAGCAGTTCTTC. Translation: CASSFRGSYNEQFF.

The chain uses TRBV3-1 (or the pseudogene TRBV3-2) and TRBJ2-6; D is unresolved. Germline loops: CDR1 LGHDT, CDR2 YNNKEL (reference sequence). Trimming removed 0 bases from V and 0 bases from J, with 6 bases in between. The CDR3 runs to 16 residues. CDR3 DNA: TGTGCCAGCAGCCAAGATCTAGACTCTGGGGCCAACGTCCTGACTTTC. This sequence encodes CASSQDLDSGANVLTF.

V gene TRBV29-1 combines with J gene TRBJ2-1, with 10 bases aligning to TRBD2. V shed 3 bases, J shed 8 bases, and the junction held 10 bases outside the gene matches. This CDR3 has 15 residues. Per germline, CDR1 SQVTM and CDR2 ANQGSEA. The DNA for the CDR3 is TGCAGCGTTGATCCTAGCGGGAGATATTTCGATGAGCAGTTCTTC. It yields the protein CSVDPSGRYFDEQFF.

This chain links TRBV29-1 with TRBJ2-7; TRBD2 matches 7 bases. CDR3 length equals 12 residues. V was pared by 4 bases and J by 2 bases, with 2 bases of the junction left unmatched. Germline-derived CDR1 and CDR2 are SQVTM and ANQGSEA. In nucleotides, the CDR3 is TGCAGCGTTGTGCGGGAGACCTACGAGCAGTACTTC. Translating gives CSVVRETYEQYF.